This is a list of T cell receptor beta chains from one sample in a study of blood T cell repertoires in COVID-19. TCRdb's copy holds only in-frame clones and misses some; the assay was immunoSEQ multiplex PCR. Among roughly 330,000 clones, 89% were seen once, and the ten largest hold roughly 6.7%. Sequencing input: peripheral blood. The receptors stem from a man in his late teens or twenties who had recovered from COVID-19. Each CDR3 is given with its conserved first and last residue. A D gene is named only where the DNA matches it firmly. The size field is filled for only some rows; it gives once, few, many or a size class.

v_gene: TRBV2; abundance: -; d_gene: TRBD2; j_gene: TRBJ2-7; CDR3aa: CASTPLAGNSYEQYF; CDR3nt: TGTGCCAGCACCCCACTAGCGGGAAATTCCTACGAGCAGTACTTC
v_gene: TRBV4-1; abundance: few; d_gene: -; j_gene: TRBJ2-1; CDR3aa: CASSQAYFPPTGNEQFF; CDR3nt: TGCGCCAGCAGCCAGGCCTATTTCCCCCCTACGGGTAATGAGCAGTTCTTC
v_gene: TRBV18; abundance: -; d_gene: -; j_gene: TRBJ1-2; CDR3aa: CASSPAGADGYTF; CDR3nt: TGTGCCAGCTCACCGGCGGGGGCGGATGGCTACACCTTC
v_gene: TRBV19; abundance: -; d_gene: TRBD1; j_gene: TRBJ2-4; CDR3aa: CASSIWGQGVNIQYF; CDR3nt: TGTGCCAGTAGTATCTGGGGACAGGGGGTAAACATTCAGTACTTC
v_gene: TRBV30; abundance: -; d_gene: -; j_gene: TRBJ2-5; CDR3aa: CAWSNPLGSSSETQYF; CDR3nt: -
v_gene: TRBV19; abundance: -; d_gene: -; j_gene: TRBJ1-2; CDR3aa: CASSIGRGYGYTF; CDR3nt: TGTGCCAGTAGTATCGGCAGGGGCTATGGCTACACCTTC
v_gene: TRBV6-2/TRBV6-3; abundance: -; d_gene: -; j_gene: TRBJ1-6; CDR3aa: CASSSPDYSPLHF; CDR3nt: TGTGCCAGCAGTTCCCCGGACTATTCACCCCTCCACTTT
v_gene: TRBV19; abundance: -; d_gene: -; j_gene: TRBJ2-2; CDR3aa: CASSIGVGGPTSDTGELFF; CDR3nt: TGTGCCAGTAGTATCGGGGTCGGGGGGCCCACTTCGGATACCGGGGAGCTGTTTTTT
v_gene: TRBV5-1; abundance: -; d_gene: TRBD1; j_gene: TRBJ2-1; CDR3aa: CASSLSGGGPYNEQFF; CDR3nt: TGCGCCAGCAGCTTGTCAGGGGGCGGTCCCTACAATGAGCAGTTCTTC
v_gene: TRBV19; abundance: -; d_gene: TRBD1; j_gene: TRBJ2-5; CDR3aa: CASSTTGSETQYF; CDR3nt: TGTGCCAGTAGTACGACAGGGTCAGAGACCCAGTACTTC
v_gene: TRBV7-9; abundance: -; d_gene: -; j_gene: TRBJ2-3; CDR3aa: CASSPAVDTQYF; CDR3nt: TGTGCCAGCAGCCCAGCGGTAGATACGCAGTATTTT
v_gene: TRBV7-9; abundance: few; d_gene: TRBD2; j_gene: TRBJ2-7; CDR3aa: CASSLFPSGNSYEQYF; CDR3nt: TGTGCCAGCAGCTTATTTCCTAGCGGAAACTCCTACGAGCAGTACTTC
v_gene: TRBV27; abundance: few; d_gene: -; j_gene: TRBJ2-3; CDR3aa: CASSLLGAGADTQYF; CDR3nt: TGTGCCAGCAGTTTATTGGGAGCCGGGGCAGATACGCAGTATTTT
v_gene: TRBV7-9; abundance: -; d_gene: TRBD2; j_gene: TRBJ2-7; CDR3aa: CASSPGASGDEQYF; CDR3nt: TGTGCCAGCAGCCCAGGAGCTAGCGGGGACGAGCAGTACTTC
v_gene: TRBV6-6; abundance: -; d_gene: TRBD1; j_gene: TRBJ1-2; CDR3aa: CASSHYTTGAYNYGYTF; CDR3nt: TGTGCCAGCAGTCATTACACGACAGGGGCCTATAACTATGGCTACACCTTC
v_gene: TRBV10-3; abundance: -; d_gene: -; j_gene: TRBJ2-6; CDR3aa: CAISGGRHTSGANVLTF; CDR3nt: TGTGCCATCAGTGGTGGTCGACATACCTCTGGGGCCAACGTCCTGACTTTC
v_gene: TRBV30; abundance: -; d_gene: -; j_gene: TRBJ1-1; CDR3aa: CAWAWSTEAFF; CDR3nt: TGTGCCTGGGCTTGGAGCACTGAAGCTTTCTTT
v_gene: TRBV6-2/TRBV6-3; abundance: -; d_gene: -; j_gene: TRBJ1-1; CDR3aa: CASSYLGTMNTEAFF; CDR3nt: TGTGCCAGCAGTTACCTGGGCACCATGAACACTGAAGCTTTCTTT
v_gene: TRBV30; abundance: -; d_gene: -; j_gene: TRBJ1-2; CDR3aa: CAWRIESLLHYGYTF; CDR3nt: TGTGCCTGGAGGATAGAAAGCCTCTTACACTATGGCTACACCTTC
v_gene: TRBV4-3; abundance: -; d_gene: -; j_gene: TRBJ2-2; CDR3aa: CASSQDTVGVNTGELFF; CDR3nt: TGCGCCAGCAGCCAAGACACTGTAGGAGTGAACACCGGGGAGCTGTTTTTT
v_gene: TRBV20-1; abundance: -; d_gene: -; j_gene: TRBJ1-2; CDR3aa: CSAVGDIGYTF; CDR3nt: TGCAGTGCTGTCGGGGATATTGGCTACACCTTC
v_gene: TRBV9; abundance: -; d_gene: -; j_gene: TRBJ1-5; CDR3aa: CASSVDGATNQPQHF; CDR3nt: TGTGCCAGCAGCGTAGATGGGGCTACTAATCAGCCCCAGCATTTT
v_gene: TRBV18; abundance: -; d_gene: TRBD2; j_gene: TRBJ2-1; CDR3aa: CASSARERGGSNEQFF; CDR3nt: TGTGCCAGCTCAGCCCGGGAGCGGGGGGGCAGCAATGAGCAGTTCTTC
v_gene: TRBV6-5; abundance: -; d_gene: TRBD2; j_gene: TRBJ2-1; CDR3aa: CASSAGTSGSNEQFF; CDR3nt: TGTGCCAGCAGCGCCGGGACTAGCGGGAGCAATGAGCAGTTCTTC
v_gene: TRBV6-5; abundance: -; d_gene: -; j_gene: TRBJ2-1; CDR3aa: CASSPRFNEQFF; CDR3nt: TGTGCCAGCAGTCCCAGGTTCAATGAGCAGTTCTTC
v_gene: TRBV2; abundance: -; d_gene: TRBD2; j_gene: TRBJ2-2; CDR3aa: CASSAEGGANTGELFF; CDR3nt: TGTGCCAGCAGCGCCGAGGGAGGGGCGAACACCGGGGAGCTGTTTTTT
v_gene: TRBV27; abundance: -; d_gene: TRBD1; j_gene: TRBJ1-4; CDR3aa: CASSSRDSEKLFF; CDR3nt: TGTGCCAGCAGTTCCCGGGACAGCGAAAAACTGTTTTTT
v_gene: TRBV9; abundance: -; d_gene: TRBD2; j_gene: TRBJ2-5; CDR3aa: CASSPLTGGFGTQYF; CDR3nt: TGTGCCAGCAGCCCACTAACGGGGGGGTTCGGGACCCAGTACTTC
v_gene: TRBV9; abundance: once; d_gene: -; j_gene: TRBJ2-3; CDR3aa: CASSVEGIGTDTQYF; CDR3nt: TGTGCCAGCAGCGTAGAGGGGATTGGCACAGATACGCAGTATTTT
v_gene: TRBV10-3; abundance: -; d_gene: -; j_gene: TRBJ1-2; CDR3aa: CAMSDRTDGYTF; CDR3nt: TGTGCCATGAGCGACAGGACCGATGGCTACACCTTC
v_gene: TRBV11-3; abundance: -; d_gene: TRBD1; j_gene: TRBJ2-1; CDR3aa: CASSFSPGQGAHEQFF; CDR3nt: TGTGCCAGCAGCTTTTCCCCGGGACAGGGGGCGCATGAGCAGTTCTTC
v_gene: TRBV4-1; abundance: -; d_gene: -; j_gene: TRBJ2-2; CDR3aa: CASSQDLQGSAGELFF; CDR3nt: TGCGCCAGCAGCCAAGATCTACAGGGTAGCGCCGGGGAGCTGTTTTTT
v_gene: TRBV7-3; abundance: -; d_gene: TRBD2; j_gene: TRBJ2-5; CDR3aa: CASSLSSGRGETQYF; CDR3nt: TGTGCCAGCAGCTTATCCAGCGGGAGGGGAGAGACCCAGTACTTC
v_gene: TRBV6-5; abundance: -; d_gene: -; j_gene: TRBJ1-2; CDR3aa: CASSYLDGYGYTF; CDR3nt: TGTGCCAGCAGTTATTTAGATGGCTATGGCTACACCTTC
v_gene: TRBV2; abundance: -; d_gene: -; j_gene: TRBJ1-1; CDR3aa: CASGQGLNTEAFF; CDR3nt: TGTGCCAGCGGTCAGGGCCTGAACACTGAAGCTTTCTTT
v_gene: TRBV29-1; abundance: -; d_gene: TRBD1; j_gene: TRBJ1-1; CDR3aa: CSGDRVNTEAFF; CDR3nt: TGCAGCGGGGACAGGGTGAACACTGAAGCTTTCTTT
v_gene: TRBV6-5; abundance: -; d_gene: TRBD1; j_gene: TRBJ1-2; CDR3aa: CASQDRTYGYTF; CDR3nt: TGTGCCAGCCAGGACAGGACCTATGGCTACACCTTC
v_gene: TRBV7-3; abundance: -; d_gene: -; j_gene: TRBJ2-2; CDR3aa: CASSSRVSTGELFF; CDR3nt: TGTGCCAGCAGCTCCCGGGTATCCACCGGGGAGCTGTTTTTT
v_gene: TRBV14; abundance: -; d_gene: TRBD2; j_gene: TRBJ2-1; CDR3aa: CASSQPRTSGGSYNEQFF; CDR3nt: TGTGCCAGCAGCCAACCTCGGACTAGCGGGGGGTCCTACAATGAGCAGTTCTTC
v_gene: TRBV5-4; abundance: once; d_gene: -; j_gene: TRBJ2-2; CDR3aa: CASSLGNRENTGELFF; CDR3nt: TGTGCCAGCAGCTTGGGGAACAGGGAGAACACCGGGGAGCTGTTTTTT
v_gene: TRBV27; abundance: -; d_gene: -; j_gene: TRBJ1-1; CDR3aa: CASSLRGNTEAFF; CDR3nt: TGTGCCAGCAGTTTACGGGGGAACACTGAAGCTTTCTTT
v_gene: TRBV5-1; abundance: -; d_gene: -; j_gene: TRBJ1-4; CDR3aa: CASSHDPGKTNEKLFF; CDR3nt: TGCGCCAGCAGCCACGACCCAGGTAAAACTAATGAAAAACTGTTTTTT
v_gene: TRBV18; abundance: once; d_gene: TRBD1; j_gene: TRBJ1-2; CDR3aa: CASSPYGTGEGYTF; CDR3nt: TGTGCCAGCTCACCTTACGGGACAGGGGAAGGCTACACCTTC
v_gene: TRBV15; abundance: -; d_gene: -; j_gene: TRBJ2-7; CDR3aa: CATRDSSYEQYF; CDR3nt: TGTGCCACCAGGGACTCCTCCTACGAGCAGTACTTC
v_gene: TRBV6-2/TRBV6-3; abundance: -; d_gene: TRBD2; j_gene: TRBJ2-7; CDR3aa: CASSYLPSGGYEQYF; CDR3nt: TGTGCCAGCAGTTACTTGCCTAGCGGGGGCTACGAGCAGTACTTC
v_gene: TRBV5-6; abundance: -; d_gene: -; j_gene: TRBJ1-2; CDR3aa: CASSLVERRAAYGYTF; CDR3nt: TGTGCCAGCAGCTTGGTGGAACGCAGGGCGGCCTATGGCTACACCTTC
v_gene: TRBV2; abundance: -; d_gene: -; j_gene: TRBJ2-5; CDR3aa: CASSDEGVGQETQYF; CDR3nt: TGTGCCAGCAGTGATGAGGGAGTCGGTCAAGAGACCCAGTACTTC
v_gene: TRBV7-8; abundance: -; d_gene: TRBD1; j_gene: TRBJ1-2; CDR3aa: CASSTRGTGGYGYTF; CDR3nt: TGTGCCAGCAGCACCCGCGGGACAGGGGGCTATGGCTACACCTTC
v_gene: TRBV7-3; abundance: -; d_gene: TRBD2; j_gene: TRBJ2-1; CDR3aa: CASSLKARASGITIEVNEQFF; CDR3nt: TGTGCCAGCAGCTTAAAAGCTCGGGCTAGCGGGATAACCATAGAAGTCAATGAGCAGTTCTTC
v_gene: TRBV28; abundance: -; d_gene: TRBD1; j_gene: TRBJ2-7; CDR3aa: CASSLDRSNEQYF; CDR3nt: TGTGCCAGCAGTTTGGACAGGTCGAACGAGCAGTACTTC
v_gene: TRBV28; abundance: -; d_gene: -; j_gene: TRBJ2-7; CDR3aa: CASSFGYEQYF; CDR3nt: TGTGCCAGCAGTTTCGGCTACGAGCAGTACTTC
v_gene: TRBV23-1; abundance: -; d_gene: -; j_gene: TRBJ2-7; CDR3aa: CASSPTRYYEQYF; CDR3nt: TGCGCCAGCAGTCCAACCCGGTACTACGAGCAGTACTTC
v_gene: TRBV5-4; abundance: -; d_gene: -; j_gene: TRBJ2-3; CDR3aa: CASSRGPDTQYF; CDR3nt: TGTGCCAGCAGCAGGGGTCCAGATACGCAGTATTTT
v_gene: TRBV5-1; abundance: -; d_gene: TRBD1; j_gene: TRBJ1-2; CDR3aa: CASSLEGTGNINYGYTF; CDR3nt: TGCGCCAGCAGCTTGGAGGGGACAGGGAATATTAACTATGGCTACACCTTC
v_gene: TRBV11-2; abundance: -; d_gene: TRBD2; j_gene: TRBJ2-3; CDR3aa: CASSPGRGGADTQYF; CDR3nt: TGTGCCAGCAGCCCCGGGCGGGGGGGCGCAGATACGCAGTATTTT
v_gene: TRBV18; abundance: -; d_gene: TRBD2; j_gene: TRBJ2-1; CDR3aa: CASSPGGYNEQFF; CDR3nt: TGTGCCAGCTCACCGGGGGGGTACAATGAGCAGTTCTTC